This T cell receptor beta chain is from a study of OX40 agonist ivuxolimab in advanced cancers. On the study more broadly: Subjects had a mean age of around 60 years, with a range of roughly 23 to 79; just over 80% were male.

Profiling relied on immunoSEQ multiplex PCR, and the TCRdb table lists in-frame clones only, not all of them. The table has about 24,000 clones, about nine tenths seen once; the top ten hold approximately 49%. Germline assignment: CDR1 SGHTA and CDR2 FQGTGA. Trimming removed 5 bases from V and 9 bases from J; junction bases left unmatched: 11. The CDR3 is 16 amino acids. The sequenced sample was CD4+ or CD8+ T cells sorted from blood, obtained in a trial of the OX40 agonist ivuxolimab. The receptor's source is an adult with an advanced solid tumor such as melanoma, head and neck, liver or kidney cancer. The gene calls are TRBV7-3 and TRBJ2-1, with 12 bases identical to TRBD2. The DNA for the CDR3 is TGTGCCAGCAGCGCACTAGCGGGAGGTGTTGCTGGTGAGCAGTTCTTC. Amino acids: CASSALAGGVAGEQFF.